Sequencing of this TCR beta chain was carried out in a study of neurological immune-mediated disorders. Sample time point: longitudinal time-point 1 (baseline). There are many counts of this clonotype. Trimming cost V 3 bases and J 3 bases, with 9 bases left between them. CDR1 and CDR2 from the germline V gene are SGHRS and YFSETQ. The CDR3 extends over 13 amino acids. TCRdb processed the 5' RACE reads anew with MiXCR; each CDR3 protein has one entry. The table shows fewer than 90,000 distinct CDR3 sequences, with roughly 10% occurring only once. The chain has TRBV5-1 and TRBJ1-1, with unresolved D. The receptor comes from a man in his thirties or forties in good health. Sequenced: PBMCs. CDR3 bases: TGCGCCAGCAGCTATGGGAAGGACACTGAAGCTTTCTTT. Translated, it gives CASSYGKDTEAFF.